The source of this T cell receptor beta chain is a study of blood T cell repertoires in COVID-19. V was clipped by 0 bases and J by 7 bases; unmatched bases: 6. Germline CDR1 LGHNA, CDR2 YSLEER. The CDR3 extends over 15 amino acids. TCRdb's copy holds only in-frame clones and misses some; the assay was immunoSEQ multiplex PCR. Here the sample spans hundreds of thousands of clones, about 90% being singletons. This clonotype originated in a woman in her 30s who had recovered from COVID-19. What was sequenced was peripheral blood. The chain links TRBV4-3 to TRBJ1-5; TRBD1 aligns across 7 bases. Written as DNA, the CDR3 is TGCGCCAGCAGCCAAGACCGACAGGGATACCAGCCCCAGCATTTT. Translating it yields CASSQDRQGYQPQHF.